The TCR beta chain described here comes from a study of blood T cells in healthy people across ages. Study observations and caveats: Samples with more naive T cells showed higher observed beta diversity. Among T cells, TCR beta diversity per million cells dropped roughly linearly as age rose. Long-lived and aged donors differed, with more naive CD4+ cells and higher diversity in the long-lived.

Per individual sample, total RNA of at least 5.5 micrograms was extracted. About this clonotype itself: Its antigen is as yet unknown.

The CDR3 is 18 residues long. The V gene end was trimmed by 4 bases and the J gene end by 0 bases; junction bases not matched to a gene: 7. Germline V lookup: CDR1 SGHTA, CDR2 FQGNSA. Together with a sample-barcoded 5' primer, a J-beta primer mix was included in a second PCR lasting roughly 7 to 11 cycles. TCRdb called the 5' RACE reads again in MiXCR, with one record for every CDR3 protein. Here the sample spans some 800,000 distinct CDR3 sequences, 25% being singletons. These data were also reused for a study on T cells of mothers and their children.

This receptor was taken from a boy between 5 and 17 years old in good health. The chain uses TRBV7-2 and TRBJ2-6; 9 nucleotides align to TRBD1. Specimen: blood. The CDR3 nucleotides read TGTGCCAGCAGCTCCCAGGGGACAGGGCTCTCTGGGGCCAACGTCCTGACTTTC. This gives the protein CASSSQGTGLSGANVLTF.